This T cell receptor beta chain was retrieved from a study of shared clonotypes between healthy human individuals. Findings of the study overall: Across a handful of donors, naive CD4 shared roughly 5.2%, naive CD8 less than 4%, memory CD4 roughly 2.5%, memory CD8 0.4% to 0.5%. The expectation was that sequencing depth would affect clonotype sharing among donors. Represented diversity (both genetic and exposure-history) was limited by the small number of donors.

The length of the CDR3 is 21 residues. For every subset, genomic DNA was evenly distributed across several immunoSEQ plates. Generated by immunoSEQ multiplex PCR, the TCRdb table keeps only in-frame clones and is missing some. The sample holds about 1.5 million clones, over 95% seen once. Concerning this clone: What it binds is unknown.

This sequence was found in a man under 40 in good health. V and J are TRBV1 and TRBJ1-4. TRBV1 is annotated as a pseudogene. The material sequenced was naive CD4+ T cells sorted from blood. Subset specified: CD45RA+ positively selected. Here the CDR3 reads CTSSQVSGPPPEVSTNEKLFF. The CDR3 DNA reads TGCACCAGCAGCCAAGTCTCAGGTCCCCCGCCGGAGGTTTCAACTAATGAAAAACTGTTTTTT.